A single sample is the source of the 11 T cell receptor beta chains below, sequenced in a study of blood T cell repertoires in COVID-19. This table comes from immunoSEQ multiplex PCR, and its TCRdb copy is limited to in-frame clones, with some not included. Of approximately 300,000 clones listed, approximately 90% are singletons. The sample comprised peripheral blood. The receptors were gathered from a woman aged 30 to 39 with COVID-19, enrolled during active disease.

V usage is TRBV15 and J usage is TRBJ2-7; 10 bases fit TRBD1. Germline-derived CDR1 and CDR2 are LNHNV and YYDKDF (reference sequence). CDR3 length equals 15 residues. V lost 4 bases to trimming and J lost 5 bases; unmatched junction nucleotides: 8. The CDR3 DNA reads TGTGCCACCAGCACACCGGGACAGGGGTTCCACGAGCAGTACTTC. Its translation is CATSTPGQGFHEQYF.

This chain joins TRBV13 and TRBJ1-2; D is ambiguous. Trimming stripped 0 bases from V and 8 bases from J, with 10 bases between. CDR1 PRHDT and CDR2 FYEKMQ come from the germline V gene (reference sequence). The CDR3 covers 13 residues. Here the CDR3 reads CASSLGGVQGYTF. In DNA, the CDR3 is TGTGCCAGCAGCTTAGGCGGGGTCCAGGGCTACACCTTC.

The chain has TRBV7-8 and TRBJ2-1, with 7 bases identical to TRBD2. Germline CDR1 SGHVS, CDR2 FQNEAQ. The CDR3 contains 15 residues. J gave up 7 bases and V 2 bases, and 8 bases lay outside the gene matches. The CDR3 region has the DNA TGTGCCAGCAGCTTAAGACTAGCCTCGTCGAATGAGCAGTTCTTC. Amino acid sequence: CASSLRLASSNEQFF.

This chain links TRBV4-1 with TRBJ2-2, with TRBD2 identical over 9 bases. This CDR3 has 17 residues. Germline assignment: CDR1 MGHRA and CDR2 YSYEKL. J gave up 1 base and V 0 bases, and 3 bases lay outside the gene matches. The chain's CDR3 is CASSQDASGENTGELFF. For the CDR3, the DNA is TGCGCCAGCAGCCAAGATGCTAGCGGGGAGAACACCGGGGAGCTGTTTTTT.

This clone was detected once. The chain joins TRBV21-1 to TRBJ1-1. TRBV21-1 is a known pseudogene. There are 14 residues in the CDR3. The CDR3 region is CASSKGLPNTEAFF. Here the CDR3 DNA reads TGTGCCAGCAGCAAAGGACTGCCGAACACTGAAGCTTTCTTT.

In DNA, the CDR3 is TGTGCCAGCAGTGCCGAGACACTCTCCTACGAGCAGTACTTC. Translating gives CASSAETLSYEQYF. This chain uses TRBV2 with TRBJ2-7; D is undetermined. Germline V gene sequence: CDR1 SNHLY, CDR2 FYNNEI. CDR3 size: 14 residues. Trimming cost V 4 bases and J 0 bases, with 10 bases left between them. Drawing the rest from reference TRBV2 and TRBJ2-7, the complete variable domain is EPEVTQTPSHQVTQMGQEVILRCVPISNHLYFYWYRQILGQKVEFLVSFYNNEISEKSEIFDDQFSVERPDGSNFTLKIRSTKLEDSAMYFCASSAETLSYEQYFGPGTRLTVT.

This clone came up a few times. The rearrangement joins TRBV18 to TRBJ1-5; D remains unclear. The germline gives CDR1 KGHSH, CDR2 LQKENI. V was pared by 2 bases and J by 5 bases, with 7 bases between. The CDR3 covers 13 residues. CDR3 in amino acids: CASSPNQDQPQHF. DNA of the CDR3: TGTGCCAGCTCACCAAATCAGGATCAGCCCCAGCATTTT.

The V gene is TRBV7-3, the J gene TRBJ2-2; D not resolved. The CDR3 loop spans 16 amino acids. Per the germline V gene, CDR1 is SGHTA and CDR2 is FQGTGA. Trimming took 0 bases from V and 4 from J, leaving 12 bases between them. The DNA for the CDR3 is TGTGCCAGCAGCTTAACTACCGGGTTGGGCACCGGGGAGCTGTTTTTT. Amino acid sequence: CASSLTTGLGTGELFF.

The chain has TRBV24-1 and TRBJ1-2; TRBD1 agrees at 11 bases. The CDR3 covers 15 residues. Losses at the gene ends were 4 bases for V and 6 bases for J; bases not matched to a gene: 6. CDR1 KGHDR and CDR2 SFDVKD come from the germline V gene. The CDR3 nucleotides read TGTGCCACCAGTGAGCCGGGACAGGGGGAGAATGGCTACACCTTC. Its protein is CATSEPGQGENGYTF.

This clone has just one count. The V call is TRBV25-1, the J call TRBJ2-1, with 9 nucleotides matching TRBD1. The CDR3 spans 16 residues. Trimming took 0 bases from V and 7 from J; bases not matched to a gene: 7. Germline loops: CDR1 MGHDK, CDR2 SYGVNS. The CDR3 DNA reads TGTGCCAGCAGTGAATATACGGACAGGGGAGGGAATGAGCAGTTCTTC. As protein: CASSEYTDRGGNEQFF.

The chain has TRBV19 and TRBJ1-6, with TRBD1 as a possible D gene (6 bases). The CDR3 runs 13 residues. V was clipped by 3 bases and J by 7 bases, with 7 bases between them. Germline assignment: CDR1 LNHDA and CDR2 SQIVND (reference sequence). CDR3 nucleotide sequence: TGTGCCAGTAGTATCCAGGGGAATTCACCCCTCCACTTT. The encoded protein is CASSIQGNSPLHF.